Detailed here is one TCR beta chain. What this receptor recognizes is not known. Per-base quality was not reported, and no clone a single base away is much larger than it. Peripheral blood CD8+ and CD4+ T cells from healthy donors, Susac syndrome patients and multiple sclerosis patients were profiled by high-throughput TCR beta sequencing. Treatment-naive patients with stable or active relapsing-remitting disease fulfilling revised McDonald criteria were used as multiple sclerosis controls. CD8+ TEMRA cells were enriched by FACS, while bulk CD8+ and CD4+ T cells were purified by magnetic negative isolation. Blood was drawn into EDTA tubes, processed within 24 hours, and PBMCs were isolated by density gradient centrifugation. PBMCs intended for TCR sequencing were cryopreserved in liquid nitrogen and were subsequently thawed in a 37 degrees C water bath. The sorted or isolated CD4+, CD8+ and CD8+ TEMRA cells reached a purity of at least 90%.

RNA was extracted using the RNeasy kit, and about 0.5 to 1 ug of the RNA was reverse transcribed with random hexamers. TCR beta CDR3 regions were amplified with the immunoSEQ multiplex PCR assay covering 54 Vbeta and 13 Jbeta segments. PCR amplification bias was corrected using a synthetic template baseline for primer optimization and computational correction. The published analysis was carried out like this. Reads were assigned to V, D and J genes according to IMGT and analyzed in immunoSEQ Analyzer, with only productive sequences retained. Clonality was calculated as one minus the Shannon entropy normalized by log2 of the number of productive unique sequences. For each patient and control, public and private clones were evaluated within the 100 most prevalent clones. Susac-specific clones were defined as absent from healthy and MS cohorts, roughly 1,100 published viral clones and other ImmuneACCESS disease sequences. TCRdb reran the public reads through fastp at Q25 and MiXCR, keeping productive beta chains. Every CDR3 protein is listed once, alongside the most common genes and DNA of its rows. TCRdb assigned the V and J calls; the authors' analysis was not used. The table for this sample lists about 210,000 distinct CDR3 sequences; approximately 95% of them were counted only once. Around 0.099% of the sample lies in the top ten.

The data belong to a study of CD8 T cells in Susac syndrome (dated by TCRdb to about 2019). Turning to the overall study: Repertoire sequencing was used to test whether CD8+ T cell activation and differentiation in Susac syndrome was antigen driven. The research as a whole found: The TCR sequencing and HLA analysis was acknowledged to have included a relatively small number of individuals.

CDR1 SGHDT and CDR2 YYEEEE were looked up in the germline V gene. V and J are truncated by 1 base and 5 bases respectively, leaving an intervening sequence of 6 bases. The CDR3 holds 12 amino acids from the cysteine to the phenylalanine. The sequence is cut down to CDR3 DNA, 36 bases in frame from base 1. This sequence uses TRBV5-6 and TRBJ2-5; the D gene cannot be resolved reliably. Sequencing was performed on CD4+ T cells from PBMCs. The receptor's source is a human donor with multiple sclerosis. The CDR3 region: CASSLMGETQYF. The DNA reads TGTGCCAGCAGCTTGATGGGGGAGACCCAGTACTTC.